The clone carrying this T cell receptor beta chain was found many times. Its target is unknown. The sample is drawn from a study of T-cell reconstitution after alpha-beta-depleted transplantation in children. Study results and limitations: Reportedly, roughly two months post-transplant, alpha-beta T cells arose from several hundred expanded graft clones. T cells produced anew were the main source of T-cell counts and diversity one year after transplant. Surviving thymic progenitors and recipient T cells were the source of high TCRbeta diversity at day 60 in some patients.

The TCRbeta library was prepared with unique molecular identifiers. MiXCR, run by TCRdb on the PCR reads, gives a single entry per CDR3 protein. The repertoire includes roughly 120,000 distinct CDR3 sequences, 23% of them detected once, and about 10% sits in the top ten. The source material was PBMCs, mostly from graft donor cells, sampled 180 days after TCRalphabeta/CD19-depleted stem cell transplant. The TCR sequence derives from a male patient aged 2-9 years who had a stem cell transplant for chronic granulomatous disease, so the T cells may come from the graft donor.

The CDR3 nucleotides read TGCAGTGCTAGAGGTTTACTAGTGTCGAATGAGCAGTTCTTC. Translated, it gives CSARGLLVSNEQFF. This rearrangement joins TRBV20-1 to TRBJ2-1; D perhaps matches TRBD2 (5 bases). The CDR3 is made up of 14 amino acids. V shed 1 base and J shed 7 bases, with 14 bases lying between them. The germline gives CDR1 DFQATT, CDR2 SNEGSKA (reference sequence).